The 17 T cell receptor beta chains given below trace back to one sample, sequenced in a study of T-cell reconstitution after alpha-beta-depleted transplantation in children. Preparation of the TCRbeta library was carried out with unique molecular identifiers. Using its own MiXCR run on the PCR reads, TCRdb lists one record per CDR3 protein. The sample records about 250,000 distinct CDR3 sequences, 20% to 30% being singletons. The sample consisted of PBMCs, mostly from graft donor cells, taken 360 days after TCRalphabeta/CD19-depleted stem cell transplant. These receptor sequences come from a female patient aged 2 to 10 who had a stem cell transplant for congenital amegakaryocytic thrombocytopenia, so the T cells may come from the graft donor.

This clonotype was seen a few times. The chain joins TRBV27 to TRBJ2-4, with 11 bases matching TRBD2. Per the germline V gene, CDR1 is MNHEY and CDR2 is SMNVEV (reference sequence). This CDR3 comprises 17 residues. V dropped 6 bases and J dropped 0; count of bases not matched to a gene: 7. CDR3 coding DNA: TGTGCCAGCAGACCGGGACTAGCGGAAGTAGCCAAAAACATTCAGTACTTC. This encodes CASRPGLAEVAKNIQYF.

V and J are TRBV20-1 and TRBJ2-5; no clear D gene. Germline V lookup: CDR1 DFQATT, CDR2 SNEGSKA (reference sequence). The CDR3 totals 17 residues. V was cut by 1 base and J by 7 bases, with 25 bases left in between. CDR3 bases: TGCAGTGCTAGAGTAAACGAGATTTGGCGGCCGGCGGTGACCCAGTACTTC. Protein sequence: CSARVNEIWRPAVTQYF.

This clonotype was counted between two and nine times. The V gene is TRBV11-2, the J gene TRBJ2-1, with a weak D call TRBD1 (6 bases). The CDR3 loop spans 14 amino acids. Looked up from germline, CDR1 is SGHAT and CDR2 is FQNNGV. Trimming shortened V by 4 bases and J by 4 bases, and 11 bases separated the two germline ends. DNA for the CDR3: TGTGCCAGCAGCTCCTTACAGGGTTACAATGAGCAGTTCTTC. Its protein product is CASSSLQGYNEQFF.

The J gene is TRBJ1-6, the V gene TRBV7-2, with D hard to call. The germline CDR1 and CDR2 sequences are SGHTA and FQGNSA. V lost 5 bases, J lost 9 bases, and 11 bases lay in between. This CDR3 contains 13 residues. The CDR3, as DNA: TGTGCCAGCAGCACCCGGTCGGGTTCACCCCTCCACTTT. Residues: CASSTRSGSPLHF.

The rearrangement joins TRBV2 to TRBJ2-3; 12 bases are a match to TRBD2. This CDR3 is 15 amino acids long. J lost 5 bases, V lost 5 bases, and 5 bases had no gene match. CDR1 and CDR2 from the germline V gene are SNHLY and FYNNEI. CDR3 region: CASSRLAGVVDTQYF. The CDR3 bases are TGTGCCAGCAGTCGACTAGCGGGAGTGGTAGATACGCAGTATTTT.

As for this clonotype: With a much larger clone just one base away, this may be a read error. No conserved phenylalanine or tryptophan is present at the end of the CDR3, so a read error is the likely explanation. The rearrangement joins TRBV12-3 or TRBV12-4 to TRBJ2-5; no reliable D call. The CDR3 totals 11 residues. V was shortened by 3 bases and J by 7 bases, with 6 bases between the two germline ends. The CDR3 bases are TGTGCCAGCAGTTTGATAAGGACCCAGTACTCC. It encodes CASSLIRTQYS.

With regard to this clonotype: No DNA is shown, since the ends of the CDR3 on it are uncertain; the CDR3 is the one TCRdb lists. This chain connects TRBV7-3 to TRBJ1-4; TRBD1, the D gene given by the table, was not confirmed from the DNA. With termini counted, the CDR3 has 20 amino acids. Germline V gives CDR1 SGHTA, CDR2 FQGTGA. CDR3 residues: CASSLRRIIQGWQLMKNCFF.

This clonotype was counted only a few times. The chain links TRBV10-3 to TRBJ2-1, with D possibly TRBD1 on 6 matching bases. V lost 3 bases to trimming and J lost 6 bases, with 12 bases between them. The CDR3 totals 14 residues. Looked up from germline, CDR1 is ENHRY and CDR2 is SYGVKD. The CDR3 DNA reads TGTGCCATCAGTGACTGGTCAGGGGTCAATGAGCAGTTCTTC. Residues: CAISDWSGVNEQFF.

The chain recombines TRBV6-1 with TRBJ2-5, with 8 bases lining up with TRBD2. The CDR3 extends over 16 amino acids. The V and J ends lost 5 bases and 0 bases, in that order; junction bases with no gene match: 8. The V gene's germline CDR1 is MNHNS and CDR2 SASEGT. Here the CDR3 reads CASSPDIAGNQETQYF. The DNA for the CDR3 is TGTGCCAGCAGTCCCGATATAGCGGGGAACCAAGAGACCCAGTACTTC.

In this sample, this clonotype turned up a few times. This chain links TRBV7-8 with TRBJ1-5, with a weak D call TRBD1 (6 bases). This CDR3 is 14 amino acids long. V was shortened by 1 base and J by 4 bases, with 8 bases between the two germline ends. The V gene's germline CDR1 is SGHVS and CDR2 FQNEAQ. This CDR3 reads CASSLVGTNQPQHF. The CDR3 DNA reads as TGTGCCAGCAGCTTAGTGGGGACAAATCAGCCCCAGCATTTT.

This clonotype was seen more than once but under ten times. The chain joins TRBV24-1 to TRBJ1-2; no reliable D call. Germline assignment: CDR1 KGHDR and CDR2 SFDVKD. The ends were cut back, 9 bases at V and 0 bases at J, with 10 bases in the middle. This CDR3 has 13 amino acids. DNA of the CDR3: TGTGCCACCTCGCGGGGAGCTAACTATGGCTACACCTTC. Translated: CATSRGANYGYTF.

This sequence joins TRBV29-1 and TRBJ2-1; tentative D call: TRBD1 (5 bases). Germline CDR1 SQVTM, CDR2 ANQGSEA. This CDR3 spans 11 amino acids. Trimming shortened V by 4 bases and J by 5 bases, and 6 bases separated the two germline ends. In nucleotides, the CDR3 is TGCAGCGTTGGCAGGGACAATGAGCAGTTCTTC. This codes for CSVGRDNEQFF.

The chain joins TRBV12-3 or TRBV12-4 to TRBJ2-3; a possible D gene is TRBD2 (12 bases). The ends were cut back, 3 bases at V and 5 bases at J, with 27 bases in the middle. The CDR3 sequence is 19 residues long. CDR3 protein: CASSFPLGQGGLAGDTQYF. The CDR3 bases are TGTGCCAGCAGTTTCCCCCTGGGACAGGGGGGACTAGCGGGAGATACGCAGTATTTT.

The gene calls are TRBV3-1 and TRBJ2-2; no clear D gene. CDR1 is LGHDT, CDR2 YNNKEL, per germline (reference sequence). This CDR3 has 16 amino acids. With 3 bases removed from V and 0 bases from J, the gap between germline ends came to 11 bases. CDR3 sequence (DNA): TGTGCCAGCAGCCAGGGCAACGTTCCGAACACCGGGGAGCTGTTTTTT. Translated: CASSQGNVPNTGELFF.

The V call is TRBV10-3, the J call TRBJ2-7, with 7 nucleotides matching TRBD2. Germline lookup yields CDR1 ENHRY and CDR2 SYGVKD. The CDR3 covers 13 residues. J lost 3 bases, V lost 4 bases, and 3 bases had no gene match. In nucleotides, the CDR3 is TGTGCCATCAGTGTGGGGAGGGGCTACGAGCAGTACTTC. Translation gives CAISVGRGYEQYF.

V usage is TRBV15 and J usage is TRBJ2-3, with D possibly being TRBD1 (5 bases). The CDR3 length is 13 residues. Germline V gene data show CDR1 as LNHNV and CDR2 as YYDKDF (reference sequence). V was shortened by 0 bases and J by 5 bases, with 6 bases between the two germline ends. The CDR3 loop is CATSRDQGDTQYF. DNA for the CDR3: TGTGCCACCAGCAGAGATCAGGGAGATACGCAGTATTTT. Full variable domain (remainder filled in from reference TRBV15 and TRBJ2-3): DAMVIQNPRYQVTQFGKPVTLSCSQTLNHNVMYWYQQKSSQAPKLLFHYYDKDFNNEADTPDNFQSRRPNTSFCFLDIRSPGLGDTAMYLCATSRDQGDTQYFGPGTRLTVL.

V usage is TRBV5-1 and J usage is TRBJ2-5, with TRBD1 matching 7 bases. This CDR3 has 15 residues. The V gene end was trimmed by 3 bases and the J gene end by 1 base; junction bases not matched to a gene: 6. Germline-derived CDR1 and CDR2 are SGHRS and YFSETQ. The CDR3 loop reads CASSSTRDSQETQYF. Here the CDR3 DNA reads TGCGCCAGCAGCTCGACCCGGGACAGCCAAGAGACCCAGTACTTC.